Below are 21 T cell receptor beta chains sequenced from a single sample in a study of identifying expanded T cells in peripheral blood. TCRdb's copy holds only in-frame clones and misses some; the assay was immunoSEQ multiplex PCR. The sample has under 150,000 clones; less than 90% are singletons. Sample: blood. The receptors shown here come from a person aged 18 to 70 in good health.

V usage is TRBV27 and J usage is TRBJ2-1; tentative D call: TRBD1 (6 bases). Germline CDR1 is MNHEY and CDR2 is SMNVEV (reference sequence). The V end lost 6 bases, the J end lost 9 bases, and 15 bases lay between the germline ends. The CDR3 has 13 residues. CDR3 coding DNA: TGTGCCAGCAGCCATGACAGGCTCAGTGAGCAGTTCTTC. Translation: CASSHDRLSEQFF.

The chain links TRBV7-9 to TRBJ2-3, with TRBD1 matching over 7 bases. CDR1 and CDR2 from the germline V gene are SEHNR and FQNEAQ (reference sequence). This CDR3 contains 19 residues. V dropped 7 bases and J dropped 4; count of bases not matched to a gene: 23. The CDR3 DNA is TGTGCCAGCAACAACCCGCCTGATAGACAGGGTGGAGGAGCAGATACGCAGTATTTT. Its translation: CASNNPPDRQGGGADTQYF.

For this clone: Other DNA sequences in the same sample also yield this CDR3. V and J are TRBV7-2 and TRBJ1-5; TRBD1 is a possible D gene (5 bases). This CDR3 is built from 15 residues. V was shortened by 2 bases and J by 2 bases, with 10 bases between the two germline ends. CDR1 and CDR2 from the germline V gene are SGHTA and FQGNSA. The DNA for the CDR3 is TGTGCCAGCAGCTTACAGGGTCAGGGCAATCAGCCCCAGCATTTT. Translated, it gives CASSLQGQGNQPQHF.

V gene TRBV15 combines with J gene TRBJ2-5, with a weak D call TRBD2 (6 bases). The ends were cut back, 1 base at V and 4 bases at J, with 13 bases in the middle. There are 15 residues in the CDR3. From germline, CDR1 is LNHNV and CDR2 YYDKDF (reference sequence). The CDR3 region is CATSRGDSGLETQYF. Here the CDR3 DNA reads TGTGCCACCAGCAGAGGGGATAGCGGTTTAGAGACCCAGTACTTC.

The chain links TRBV7-3 to TRBJ2-1, with D perhaps matching TRBD1 or TRBD2 (5 bases each). The germline V gene encodes CDR1 SGHTA and CDR2 FQGTGA. This CDR3 is built from 14 residues. The V end lost 1 base, the J end lost 6 bases, and 10 bases lay between the germline ends. CDR3 amino acids: CASSLSGTSNEQFF. For the CDR3, the DNA is TGTGCCAGCAGCTTAAGTGGGACCTCCAATGAGCAGTTCTTC.

The chain recombines TRBV19 with TRBJ1-3; a possible D gene is TRBD1 (6 bases). The CDR3 totals 15 residues. V was trimmed by 5 bases and J by 1 base, leaving 12 bases between them. The germline V gene encodes CDR1 LNHDA and CDR2 SQIVND (reference sequence). The CDR3 sequence: CASSPTGTSGNTIYF. The CDR3, as DNA: TGTGCCAGTAGTCCGACCGGGACATCTGGAAACACCATATATTTT. Combining the CDR3 with reference TRBV19 and TRBJ1-3 gives the whole variable domain DGGITQSPKYLFRKEGQNVTLSCEQNLNHDAMYWYRQDPGQGLRLIYYSQIVNDFQKGDIAEGYSVSREKKESFPLTVTSAQKNPTAFYLCASSPTGTSGNTIYFGEGSWLTVV.

CDR3 loop: CASSRVQGLDEQFF. The DNA for the CDR3 is TGTGCCAGCAGTCGGGTACAGGGTTTGGATGAGCAGTTCTTC. This chain uses TRBV6-4 with TRBJ2-1; maybe TRBD1 (6 bases). V was trimmed by 5 bases and J by 8 bases, leaving 16 bases between them. CDR3 length: 14 amino acids. CDR1 is MRHNA and CDR2 is SNTAGT in the germline V gene.

Remarks on this clone: Other nucleotide sequences from this sample produce the same CDR3. This chain links TRBV2 with TRBJ2-5, with 7 bases aligning to TRBD2. Germline CDR1 reads SNHLY; CDR2 reads FYNNEI. V was clipped by 6 bases and J by 5 bases; unmatched bases: 12. The CDR3 is made up of 15 amino acids. The CDR3 sequence: CASRRGGRGLETQYF. The DNA for the CDR3 is TGTGCCAGCAGGAGGGGCGGGAGAGGTTTGGAGACCCAGTACTTC.

The chain uses TRBV2 and TRBJ2-7, with D perhaps TRBD2 (6 bases). Trimming removed 6 bases from V and 3 bases from J, with 9 bases in between. The germline gives CDR1 SNHLY, CDR2 FYNNEI. CDR3 length equals 12 residues. The CDR3 is CASREEGYEQYF. The DNA for the CDR3 is TGTGCCAGCAGAGAGGAGGGCTACGAGCAGTACTTC.

The chain uses TRBV10-3 and TRBJ1-1; 7 nucleotides agree with TRBD1. Unmatched junction bases numbered 5, after V lost 10 bases and J lost 0 bases. The CDR3 covers 13 residues. The germline V gene has CDR1 ENHRY and CDR2 SYGVKD. In DNA, the CDR3 is TGTGCCAACCGGGACAGTTTGAACACTGAAGCTTTCTTT. It translates to CANRDSLNTEAFF.

This clone has a single count. The chain links TRBV6-1 to TRBJ1-5; D may be TRBD1 (5 bases). Per the germline V gene, CDR1 is MNHNS and CDR2 is SASEGT. The CDR3 spans 15 residues. Trimming took off 0 bases at V and 1 base at J, with 7 bases between the two ends. The CDR3 DNA reads TGTGCCAGCAGTGAAGCGGGGGGGAGCAATCAGCCCCAGCATTTT. It encodes CASSEAGGSNQPQHF.

The chain is built from TRBV6-6 and TRBJ1-4; a possible D gene is TRBD1 (6 bases). V was cut by 2 bases and J by 7 bases, with 14 bases left in between. The CDR3 is 15 residues long. Germline CDR1 and CDR2: MNHNY and SVGAGI (reference sequence). Written as DNA, the CDR3 is TGTGCCAGCAGTTACATACAGGGAAGCGGTGAAAAACTGTTTTTT. The encoded protein is CASSYIQGSGEKLFF.

CDR3 loop: CASSSKITDEQYF. In DNA, the CDR3 is TGTGCCAGCAGCTCTAAGATCACAGACGAGCAGTACTTC. J is TRBJ2-7 and V is TRBV7-3; D is unresolved. From germline, CDR1 is SGHTA and CDR2 FQGTGA. The V and J ends lost 4 bases and 5 bases respectively, with 12 bases between them. This CDR3 is 13 amino acids long. Using reference TRBV7-3 and TRBJ2-7 for the parts outside the CDR3, the full variable domain is GAGVSQTPSNKVTEKGKYVELRCDPISGHTALYWYRQSLGQGPEFLIYFQGTGAADDSGLPNDRFFAVRPEGSVSTLKIQRTERGDSAVYLCASSSKITDEQYFGPGTRLTVT.

The V and J genes are TRBV2 and TRBJ1-5, with 8 bases identical to TRBD1. Per germline, CDR1 SNHLY and CDR2 FYNNEI. The length of the CDR3 is 14 residues. Trimming at V came to 4 bases and at J to 2 bases, leaving 1 base not matched to a gene. CDR3 amino acids: CASSGQGRNQPQHF. In DNA, the CDR3 is TGTGCCAGCAGTGGACAGGGGCGCAATCAGCCCCAGCATTTT.

The gene calls are TRBV27 and TRBJ1-1, with a possible D match to TRBD1 (6 bases). Trimming left V 5 bases short and J 5 bases short, with 15 bases between. This CDR3 has 14 amino acids. The germline V gene has CDR1 MNHEY and CDR2 SMNVEV (reference sequence). The CDR3 spells CASSTSIRGTEAFF. DNA for the CDR3: TGTGCCAGCAGTACCTCCATTAGGGGGACTGAAGCTTTCTTT.

The chain has TRBV6-5 and TRBJ2-7, with D maybe TRBD1 (6 bases). CDR3 length: 13 residues. V gave up 5 bases and J gave up 2 bases, with 10 bases separating them. Germline-derived CDR1 and CDR2 are MNHEY and SVGAGI. The CDR3 region has the DNA TGTGCCAGCAGTCGCGGACAGACCTACGAGCAGTACTTC. Translation: CASSRGQTYEQYF.

The chain carries TRBV6-6 and TRBJ1-2; no clear D. Trimming stripped 6 bases from V and 3 bases from J, with 2 bases between. The CDR3 sequence is 10 residues long. Germline loops: CDR1 MNHNY, CDR2 SVGAGI (reference sequence). The CDR3, as DNA: TGTGCCAGCAGAGACTATGGCTACACCTTC. Its protein is CASRDYGYTF.

This chain uses TRBV2 with TRBJ1-5, with D uncertain. The V and J ends lost 7 bases and 2 bases respectively, with 12 bases between them. The CDR3 runs to 14 residues. Germline V gives CDR1 SNHLY, CDR2 FYNNEI. This CDR3 reads CASTQLGGNQPQHF. The CDR3 DNA sequence: TGTGCCAGCACGCAACTTGGGGGCAATCAGCCCCAGCATTTT. The full variable domain, with the rest looked up from reference TRBV2 and TRBJ1-5, is EPEVTQTPSHQVTQMGQEVILRCVPISNHLYFYWYRQILGQKVEFLVSFYNNEISEKSEIFDDQFSVERPDGSNFTLKIRSTKLEDSAMYFCASTQLGGNQPQHFGDGTRLSIL.

V gene TRBV5-1 combines with J gene TRBJ2-7; 9 bases align to TRBD1. V gave up 3 bases and J gave up 4 bases; unmatched junction bases: 5. Germline V gives CDR1 SGHRS, CDR2 YFSETQ. The CDR3 contains 14 residues. In DNA form, the CDR3 reads TGCGCCAGCAGCTCCGGACAGGGGTCTTACGAGCAGTACTTC. As protein: CASSSGQGSYEQYF.

The chain joins TRBV5-1 to TRBJ2-2; 12 bases are shared with TRBD2. From germline, CDR1 is SGHRS and CDR2 YFSETQ. V was pared by 4 bases and J by 3 bases, with 10 bases of the junction left unmatched. The CDR3 runs to 18 residues. CDR3: CASSPHPSGGADTGELFF. The CDR3 nucleotides are TGCGCCAGCAGCCCGCACCCTAGCGGGGGGGCCGACACCGGGGAGCTGTTTTTT.

V usage is TRBV15 and J usage is TRBJ2-3, with D perhaps matching TRBD1 (5 bases). The germline V and J ends were trimmed by 1 base and 2 bases, with 7 bases remaining between them. The germline V gene encodes CDR1 LNHNV and CDR2 YYDKDF (reference sequence). This CDR3 region has 14 residues. The CDR3 loop is CATSRADTTDTQYF. CDR3 coding DNA: TGTGCCACCAGCAGAGCGGACACCACAGATACGCAGTATTTT.